The 10 T cell receptor beta chains presented below share a single source sample, sequenced in a study of CD8 T cells in ankylosing spondylitis. TCRdb reprocessed the 5' RACE reads with MiXCR, giving one entry per CDR3 protein. The data hold about 180,000 distinct CDR3 sequences, with approximately 10% observed a single time. The sequencing input was blood, either unsorted or a sorted T cell fraction (not recorded which). The receptors were sampled from a female donor with ankylosing spondylitis or in good health (not recorded which).

This clonotype came up a few times. The V and J genes are TRBV6-1 and TRBJ2-1; 10 bases are shared with TRBD2. CDR3 length: 16 residues. The germline V gene has CDR1 MNHNS and CDR2 SASEGT. V trimming: 6 bases; J trimming: 1 base; junction bases outside the gene matches: 6. The CDR3 DNA sequence: TGTGCCAGCAGCTCTAAGCGGGAGGGGTCCTACAATGAGCAGTTCTTC. Protein product: CASSSKREGSYNEQFF.

To note about this clonotype: A much larger clone differs by one base, so this may be a read error. The V call is TRBV27, the J call TRBJ1-4; D unresolved. Trimming shortened V by 4 bases and J by 4 bases, and 13 bases separated the two germline ends. Germline assignment: CDR1 MNHEY and CDR2 SMNVEV (reference sequence). CDR3 length: 15 residues. Written as DNA, the CDR3 is TGTGCCAGCAGTTCCATCCCAGGCTTTAATGAAAAACTGTTTTTT. It encodes CASSSIPGFNEKLFF. The full variable domain, its missing parts supplied by reference TRBV27 and TRBJ1-4, is EAQVTQNPRYLITVTGKKLTVTCSQNMNHEYMSWYRQDPGLGLRQIYYSMNVEVTDKGDVPEGYKVSRKEKRNFPLILESPSPNQTSLYFCASSSIPGFNEKLFFGSGTQLSVL.

This clonotype was seen ten or more times. This chain connects TRBV29-1 to TRBJ2-6; D not certain. The CDR3 has 15 residues. Trimming removed 3 bases from V and 0 bases from J, with 9 bases in between. The germline V gene has CDR1 SQVTM and CDR2 ANQGSEA. The CDR3 nucleotides read TGCAGCGTTGATTTCTCGGCCTCTGGGGCCAACGTCCTGACTTTC. Residues: CSVDFSASGANVLTF. The entire variable domain, with the rest obtained from reference TRBV29-1 and TRBJ2-6, is as follows: SAVISQKPSRDICQRGTSLTIQCQVDSQVTMMFWYRQQPGQSLTLIATANQGSEATYESGFVIDKFPISRPNLTFSTLTVSNMSPEDSSIYLCSVDFSASGANVLTFGAGSRLTVL.

V gene TRBV20-1 combines with J gene TRBJ2-1, with 10 bases matching TRBD2. Germline CDR1 DFQATT, CDR2 SNEGSKA (reference sequence). The junction had 12 bases not matched to a gene; V was cut back by 4 bases and J by 0 bases. The CDR3 consists of 18 residues. The CDR3 protein is CSATALAGAPPSYNEQFF. Written as DNA, the CDR3 is TGCAGTGCTACCGCCCTAGCGGGAGCTCCCCCCTCCTACAATGAGCAGTTCTTC.

The sample holds many counts of this clonotype. The chain combines TRBV27 with TRBJ1-5; D is possibly TRBD1 (6 bases). Trimming took 0 bases from V and 5 from J, leaving 11 bases between them. This CDR3 contains 15 residues. CDR1 is MNHEY and CDR2 is SMNVEV in the germline V gene (reference sequence). This CDR3 reads CASSLSPQGDQPQHF. The CDR3 region has the DNA TGTGCCAGCAGTTTATCCCCACAGGGTGATCAGCCCCAGCATTTT.

This chain uses TRBV3-1 with TRBJ2-2, with D maybe TRBD2 (5 bases). Trimming shortened V by 4 bases and J by 2 bases, and 14 bases separated the two germline ends. CDR1 is LGHDT, CDR2 YNNKEL, per germline (reference sequence). This CDR3 is built from 16 residues. CDR3 in amino acids: CASSLVLDSNTGELFF. DNA of the CDR3: TGTGCCAGCAGCCTGGTTCTGGACTCCAACACCGGGGAGCTGTTTTTT.

The gene calls are TRBV20-1 and TRBJ2-3; D unresolved. Germline CDR1 is DFQATT and CDR2 is SNEGSKA (reference sequence). V was pared by 3 bases and J by 6 bases, with 19 bases between. CDR3 length equals 15 residues. The DNA for the CDR3 is TGCAGTGCTAGCCCATACCAAGCAGTTGATGATACGCAGTATTTT. This sequence encodes CSASPYQAVDDTQYF.

This clonotype was detected only a few times. V usage is TRBV20-1 and J usage is TRBJ2-7; 10 positions match TRBD2. Germline V gene sequence: CDR1 DFQATT, CDR2 SNEGSKA (reference sequence). V was clipped by 6 bases and J by 7 bases; unmatched bases: 15. The CDR3 has 15 amino acids. The CDR3 sequence: CSATPTSGFHGEQYF. The CDR3 coding sequence is TGCAGTGCAACCCCGACTAGCGGGTTTCATGGGGAGCAGTACTTC.

This clonotype was observed many times. This sequence joins TRBV14 and TRBJ2-7; D is unresolved. CDR1 is SGHDN and CDR2 is FVKESK in the germline V gene. CDR3 length equals 12 residues. V lost 1 base, J lost 7 bases, and 8 bases lay in between. The DNA for the CDR3 is TGTGCCAGCAGCCAAGGGGGATTGGAGCAGTACTTC. Amino acids: CASSQGGLEQYF.

V usage is TRBV5-5 and J usage is TRBJ1-3, with 7 bases fitting TRBD1. CDR1 SGHKS and CDR2 YYEKEE come from the germline V gene (reference sequence). The CDR3 length is 15 residues. V was clipped by 4 bases and J by 3 bases; unmatched bases: 7. The CDR3 is CASSTDRVGGNTIYF. CDR3 coding DNA: TGTGCCAGCAGCACCGACAGGGTTGGTGGAAACACCATATATTTT.